This TCR beta chain comes out of a study of blood T cell repertoires in COVID-19. This clone occurred a few times. The germline V gene has CDR1 LNHDA and CDR2 SQIVND (reference sequence). The CDR3 contains 17 residues. The ends were cut back, 7 bases at V and 6 bases at J, with 27 bases in the middle. TCRdb keeps only in-frame clones here, not all; method: immunoSEQ multiplex PCR. In the table there are under 250,000 clones, approximately 83% of which are singletons. The specimen was peripheral blood. The gene calls are TRBV19 and TRBJ1-1; TRBD1 might be the D (6 bases). This receptor was identified in a man between 50 and 59 years old with active or convalescent COVID-19. The CDR3 loop is CASTSRGASVGGSEAFF. The CDR3 DNA follows: TGTGCCAGTACCTCTCGGGGGGCCTCTGTGGGAGGCTCTGAAGCTTTCTTT.